Listed below are T cell receptor beta chains from one sample, sequenced in a study of CD8 T cells in ankylosing spondylitis. TCRdb ran MiXCR on the 5' RACE reads and lists one entry per CDR3 protein. Among about 36,000 distinct CDR3 sequences, approximately 5.9% were seen once, and the ten largest hold roughly 12%. The material sequenced was blood, either unsorted or a sorted T cell fraction (not recorded which). The receptors stem from a male donor with ankylosing spondylitis or in good health (not recorded which). The CDR3 runs from the conserved cysteine through the conserved F or W. A D gene is named only where the DNA matches it firmly. Clone size appears in some rows only: once, few, many, or a class for an expanded clone.

j_call v_call d_call clone_size cdr3_nt cdr3_aa
TRBJ2-4 TRBV15 TRBD1 many TGTGCCACCAGCATCACAGGGGTTTGGGACATTCAGTACTTC CATSITGVWDIQYF
TRBJ2-3 TRBV6-2/TRBV6-3 TRBD2 many TGTGCCAGCAGTCGTTTGACGTCACCCGGGACTAGAGGGAGGACTACGCAGTATTTT CASSRLTSPGTRGRTTQYF
TRBJ2-7 TRBV20-1 TRBD1 many TGCAGTGCACGGGACAGGGTATCAGGCGAGCAGTACTTC CSARDRVSGEQYF
TRBJ2-3 TRBV28 TRBD1 many TGTGCCAGCCGAACAGGGGGCACAGATACGCAGTATTTT CASRTGGTDTQYF
TRBJ2-1 TRBV20-1 TRBD1 many TGCAGTGCTAGCACAGGGGCTTTAAATGAGCAGTTCTTC CSASTGALNEQFF
TRBJ1-4 TRBV5-6 - many TGTGCCAGCGGCCCCGGCGCGGGTGAAAAACTGTTTTTT CASGPGAGEKLFF
TRBJ1-1 TRBV5-1 - many TGCGCCAGCAGCTCCAGGGTCGGAAACACTGAAGCTTTCTTT CASSSRVGNTEAFF
TRBJ1-2 TRBV7-2 - many TGTGCCAGCAGCTTAGGGGGGACTAACTATGGCTACACCTTC CASSLGGTNYGYTF
TRBJ1-5 TRBV20-1 - many TGCAGTGCTAGATACGTGGGACAGCCCCAGCATTTT CSARYVGQPQHF
TRBJ2-3 TRBV5-1 - many TGCGCCAGCAGCTTGGGGGCAGGAGGTAGCACAGATACGCAGTATTTT CASSLGAGGSTDTQYF
TRBJ2-2 TRBV12-3/TRBV12-4 - many TGTGCCAGCAGGGGACCCACCGGGAACACCGGGGAGCTGTTTTTT CASRGPTGNTGELFF
TRBJ2-7 TRBV20-1 - many TGCAGTGCTAGAGATCAATCGCGGCTACGCTCCTACGAGCAGTACTTC CSARDQSRLRSYEQYF
TRBJ2-1 TRBV20-1 - many TGCAGTGCTAGAGATACGGGGGAGTTCTACAATGAGCAGTTCTTC CSARDTGEFYNEQFF
TRBJ2-5 TRBV6-2/TRBV6-3 - many TGTGCCAGCAGTACCTGGGACACCCAAGAGACCCAGTACTTC CASSTWDTQETQYF
TRBJ1-2 TRBV27 TRBD1 many TGTGCCAGCAGTGGCTTTACAGGGGCGGCTGGCTACACCTTC CASSGFTGAAGYTF
TRBJ2-5 TRBV7-2 TRBD2 many TGTGCCAGCAGCTTCGGGGGGAAAGAGACCCAGTACTTC CASSFGGKETQYF
TRBJ2-1 TRBV12-5 - - TGTGCTAGTGGTTTGTCCCCGACCTCTACCTCATTCGGCAATGAGCAGTTCTTC CASGLSPTSTSFGNEQFF
TRBJ1-5 TRBV7-2 - many TGTGCCAGCAGCTTTCAGGGAGGGCGCAATCAGCCCCAGCATTTT CASSFQGGRNQPQHF
TRBJ1-1 TRBV7-3 - many TGTGCCAGCAGCCCCTCCGGCGGGCTTGAAGCTTTCTTT CASSPSGGLEAFF
TRBJ2-1 TRBV20-1 - many TGCAGTGCTAGAGACACACAGCAGATTGGCAATGAGCAGTTCTTC CSARDTQQIGNEQFF
TRBJ2-7 TRBV19 - many TGTGCCAGTACCGCTCAGAGTGGGTCCTACGAGCAGTACTTC CASTAQSGSYEQYF
TRBJ2-3 TRBV9 TRBD2 many TGTGCCAGCAGCGTAGTAGGAGCGGGACCCGATACGCAGTATTTT CASSVVGAGPDTQYF